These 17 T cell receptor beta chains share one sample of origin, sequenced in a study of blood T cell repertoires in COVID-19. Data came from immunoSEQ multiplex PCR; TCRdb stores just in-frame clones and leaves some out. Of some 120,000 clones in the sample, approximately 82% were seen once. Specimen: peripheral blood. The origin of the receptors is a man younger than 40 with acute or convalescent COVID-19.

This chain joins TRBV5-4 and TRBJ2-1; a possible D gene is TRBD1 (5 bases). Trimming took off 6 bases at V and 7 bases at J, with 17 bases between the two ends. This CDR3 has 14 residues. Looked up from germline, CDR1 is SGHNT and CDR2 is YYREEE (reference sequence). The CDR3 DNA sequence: TGTGCCAGCACCGATCCCAGGGTGGGGAATGAGCAGTTCTTC. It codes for CASTDPRVGNEQFF.

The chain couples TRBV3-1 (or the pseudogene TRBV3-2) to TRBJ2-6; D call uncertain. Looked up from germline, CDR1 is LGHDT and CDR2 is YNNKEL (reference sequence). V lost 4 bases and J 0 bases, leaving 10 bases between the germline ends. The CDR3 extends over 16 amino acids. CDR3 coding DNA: TGTGCCAGCAGCCTATATTCCCTCTCTGGGGCCAACGTCCTGACTTTC. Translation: CASSLYSLSGANVLTF.

CDR3 sequence: CASSPRLVAGEDTQYF. CDR3 bases: TGTGCCAGCAGCCCACGTCTCGTAGCGGGGGAAGATACGCAGTATTTT. The V and J genes are TRBV7-9 and TRBJ2-3, with 9 bases lining up with TRBD2. Germline V gene sequence: CDR1 SEHNR, CDR2 FQNEAQ (reference sequence). The CDR3 has 16 amino acids. After removal of 5 bases from V and 5 bases from J, the junction contained 11 bases not matched to a gene.

CDR3 nucleotides: TGTGCCAGTAGTATAGGGAGGGGTCATACGCAGTATTTT. Amino acids: CASSIGRGHTQYF. The rearrangement uses TRBV19 and TRBJ2-3, with TRBD2 as a possible D gene (6 bases). The CDR3 consists of 13 residues. Per germline, CDR1 LNHDA and CDR2 SQIVND (reference sequence). V was pared by 1 base and J by 7 bases, with 9 bases between.

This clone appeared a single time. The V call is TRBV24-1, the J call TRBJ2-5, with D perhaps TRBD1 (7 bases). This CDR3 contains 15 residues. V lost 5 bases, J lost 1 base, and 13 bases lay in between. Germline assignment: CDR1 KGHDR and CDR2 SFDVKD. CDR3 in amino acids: CATSATGDFQETQYF. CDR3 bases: TGTGCCACCAGTGCAACAGGGGACTTCCAAGAGACCCAGTACTTC.

The CDR3 sequence is CASSLLAGGSSYNSPLHF. CDR3 sequence (DNA): TGTGCCAGCAGCTTACTCGCCGGGGGGAGCTCCTATAATTCACCCCTCCACTTT. The chain recombines TRBV7-9 with TRBJ1-6; tentative D call: TRBD1 (5 bases). With 2 bases removed from V and 0 bases from J, the gap between germline ends came to 14 bases. Germline CDR1 SEHNR, CDR2 FQNEAQ (reference sequence). The CDR3 loop spans 18 amino acids.

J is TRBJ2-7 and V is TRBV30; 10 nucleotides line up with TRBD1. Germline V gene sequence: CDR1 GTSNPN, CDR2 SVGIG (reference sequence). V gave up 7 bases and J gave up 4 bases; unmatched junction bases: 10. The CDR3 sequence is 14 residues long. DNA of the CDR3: TGTGCCTCAAACACCGGGACAGGGGCTTACGAGCAGTACTTC. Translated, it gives CASNTGTGAYEQYF.

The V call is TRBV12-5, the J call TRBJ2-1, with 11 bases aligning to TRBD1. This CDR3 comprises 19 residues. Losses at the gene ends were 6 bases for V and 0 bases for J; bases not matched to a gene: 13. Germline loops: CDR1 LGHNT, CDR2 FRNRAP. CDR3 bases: TGTGCTAGTGGGGGACCTGTGGCGGACAGGGGGCCCTCCTACAATGAGCAGTTCTTC. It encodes CASGGPVADRGPSYNEQFF.

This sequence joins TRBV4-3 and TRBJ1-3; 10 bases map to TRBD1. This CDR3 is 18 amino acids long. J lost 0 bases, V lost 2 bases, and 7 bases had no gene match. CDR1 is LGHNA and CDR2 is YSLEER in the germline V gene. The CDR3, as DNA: TGCGCCAGCAGCCAATGGGACAGGGGAACAAGCTCTGGAAACACCATATATTTT. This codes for CASSQWDRGTSSGNTIYF.

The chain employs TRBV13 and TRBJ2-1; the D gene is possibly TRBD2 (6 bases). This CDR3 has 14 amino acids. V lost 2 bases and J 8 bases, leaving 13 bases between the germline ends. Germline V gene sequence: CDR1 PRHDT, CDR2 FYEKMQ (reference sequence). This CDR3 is CASSLPGTPDEQFF. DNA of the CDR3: TGTGCCAGCAGCTTACCGGGGACTCCGGATGAGCAGTTCTTC. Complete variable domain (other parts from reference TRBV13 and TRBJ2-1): AAGVIQSPRHLIKEKRETATLKCYPIPRHDTVYWYQQGPGQDPQFLISFYEKMQSDKGSIPDRFSAQQFSDYHSELNMSSLELGDSALYFCASSLPGTPDEQFFGPGTRLTVL.

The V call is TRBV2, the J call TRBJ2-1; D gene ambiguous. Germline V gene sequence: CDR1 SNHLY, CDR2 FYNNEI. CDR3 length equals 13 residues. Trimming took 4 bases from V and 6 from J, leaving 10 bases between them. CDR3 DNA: TGTGCCAGCAGTGTGGGCCAACTCAATGAGCAGTTCTTC. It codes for CASSVGQLNEQFF.

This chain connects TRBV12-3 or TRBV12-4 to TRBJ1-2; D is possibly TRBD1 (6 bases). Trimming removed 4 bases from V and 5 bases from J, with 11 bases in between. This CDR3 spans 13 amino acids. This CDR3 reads CASSSPGEYGYTF. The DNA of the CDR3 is TGTGCCAGCAGTTCCCCAGGGGAGTATGGCTACACCTTC.

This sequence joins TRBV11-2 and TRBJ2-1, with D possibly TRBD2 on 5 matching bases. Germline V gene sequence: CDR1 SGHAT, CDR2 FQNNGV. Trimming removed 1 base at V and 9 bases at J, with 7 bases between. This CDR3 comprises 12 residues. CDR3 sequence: CASSLVGSEQFF. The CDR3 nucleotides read TGTGCCAGCAGCTTAGTGGGGAGTGAGCAGTTCTTC.

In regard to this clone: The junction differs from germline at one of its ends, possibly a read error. CDR3 loop: CASSPGMNTEAFF. CDR3 nucleotides: TGTGCTAGCAGCCCGGGGATGAACACTGAAGCTTTCTTT. This chain links TRBV7-7 with TRBJ1-1; the D is unclear. The CDR3 covers 13 residues. Germline V gives CDR1 SSHAT, CDR2 FNYEAQ (reference sequence).

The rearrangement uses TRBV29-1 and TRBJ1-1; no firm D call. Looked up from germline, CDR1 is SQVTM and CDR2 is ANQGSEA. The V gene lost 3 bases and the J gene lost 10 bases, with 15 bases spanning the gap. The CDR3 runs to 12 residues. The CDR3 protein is CSVDLSEEGAFF. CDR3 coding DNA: TGCAGCGTTGACCTATCGGAGGAGGGAGCTTTCTTT.

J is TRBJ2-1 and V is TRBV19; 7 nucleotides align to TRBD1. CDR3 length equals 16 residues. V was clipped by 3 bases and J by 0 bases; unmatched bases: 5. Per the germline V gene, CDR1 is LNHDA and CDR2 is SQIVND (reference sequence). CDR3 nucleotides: TGTGCCAGTAGTATGGGACAGTGGGCCTCCTACAATGAGCAGTTCTTC. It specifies CASSMGQWASYNEQFF.

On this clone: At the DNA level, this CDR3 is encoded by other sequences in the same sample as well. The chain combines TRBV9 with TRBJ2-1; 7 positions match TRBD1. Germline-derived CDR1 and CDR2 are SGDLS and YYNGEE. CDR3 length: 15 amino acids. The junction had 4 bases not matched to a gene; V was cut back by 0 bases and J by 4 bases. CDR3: CASSVGGGSYNEQFF. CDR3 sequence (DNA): TGTGCCAGCAGCGTAGGAGGGGGCAGTTACAATGAGCAGTTCTTC.